This T cell receptor (beta chain) was profiled in a study of shared clonotypes between healthy human individuals. The germline CDR1 and CDR2 sequences are SGHTA and FQGTGA. The CDR3 contains 18 residues. The J segment lost 6 bases and the V segment lost 5 bases, leaving 12 bases of the junction unmatched. To note about this clone: What it binds is unknown.

Study-wide points: Estimated clonotype richness was generally higher in naive than memory subsets.

The authors split each subset's genomic DNA evenly across several immunoSEQ plates. As processed by the authors: Junction-only sequences without quality scores came from ImmunoSEQ, so filtering differed. Clones were sequenced by immunoSEQ multiplex PCR, and TCRdb holds only the in-frame ones, with some missing. D and trimming come from the DNA, and the V and J calls and clone size come from that table. The repertoire has roughly 2.6 million clones, roughly nine tenths of them found once; the top ten carry over 0.12%. The sequence derives from a man between 18 and 29 years old in good health. The chain has TRBV7-3 and TRBJ2-3; TRBD2 aligns across 15 bases. Sequenced: naive CD4+ T cells sorted from blood. Subset noted: CD45RA+ positively selected. The CDR3 reads CASSQLTGLAGGRDTQYF. The CDR3 region has the DNA TGTGCCAGCAGCCAACTCACGGGACTAGCGGGGGGCAGGGATACGCAGTATTTT.